This entry describes one T cell receptor beta chain. The data originate from a study of shared clonotypes between healthy human individuals. Profiling relied on immunoSEQ multiplex PCR, and the TCRdb table lists in-frame clones only, not all of them. The profile covers more than 1.2 million clones, with 97% to 99% appearing a single time and approximately 0.4% taken by the ten largest. From germline, CDR1 is SGHTA and CDR2 FQGTGA. The CDR3 is 15 amino acids. The junction had 6 bases not matched to a gene; V was cut back by 3 bases and J by 4 bases. Into CD45RA+ naive and CD45RA-negative memory subsets, the CD4+ cells were split.

The sample taken for sequencing was naive CD4+ T cells sorted from blood. Noted subset: CD45RA+ positively selected. The chain is built from TRBV7-3 and TRBJ2-1, with 7 bases lining up with TRBD1. This receptor was identified in a man aged 25-40 years in good health. The CDR3 nucleotides are TGTGCCAGCAGCTTGCCGGGACAGTATTACAATGAGCAGTTCTTC. It translates to CASSLPGQYYNEQFF.